This T cell receptor beta chain stems from a study of blood T cell repertoires in COVID-19. Study-wide background: Acute and convalescent COVID-19 specimens originated in the United States, Italy and Spain.

The CDR3 sequence is 16 residues long. CDR1 and CDR2 from the germline V gene are MNHEY and SVGAGI. V lost 2 bases to trimming and J lost 3 bases, with 16 bases between them. Method: immunoSEQ multiplex PCR; TCRdb's copy keeps in-frame clones and lacks some. Among around 220,000 clones listed, over 75% were seen once. This chain uses TRBV6-5 with TRBJ1-1; D possibly corresponds to TRBD1 (5 bases). The sample was peripheral blood. The sequence was obtained from a man between 45 and 60 years old with acute or convalescent COVID-19. CDR3 coding DNA: TGTGCCAGCAGTTACGATTTCAGTTGGGGGGACACTGAAGCTTTCTTT. Amino acids: CASSYDFSWGDTEAFF.